A selection of T cell receptor beta chains follows, all from one sample in a study of blood T cell repertoires in COVID-19. The data were produced by immunoSEQ multiplex PCR, yet TCRdb's version contains in-frame clones alone and is incomplete. The top ten clones hold 0.95% to 1.3% of a sample with some 390,000 clones, roughly nine tenths of them seen once. The sample taken for sequencing was PBMCs or T cells enriched from blood (not recorded which). The receptors come from a man aged 25 to 45 who had recovered from COVID-19. The CDR3 runs from the conserved cysteine through the conserved F or W. Fields, in order: clone size, D gene, J gene, V gene, CDR3 DNA, CDR3 protein. The D gene is left open where the match is weak. Expanded clones get a size class; other rows say once, few or many, or leave the size out.

>NA|NA|TRBJ2-7|TRBV11-2
TGTGCCAGCAGCTTAGGTGCTAGCCTATCCTACGAGCAGTACTTC
CASSLGASLSYEQYF
>once|NA|TRBJ2-1|TRBV19
TGTGCCAGTGCGGCTTTGTCTCTAGCGTACGAGCAGTTCTTC
CASAALSLAYEQFF
>NA|TRBD2|TRBJ2-5|TRBV6-5
TGTGCCAGCATGCCCCTGACTAGCGGGAAGGAGACCCAGTACTTC
CASMPLTSGKETQYF
>NA|NA|TRBJ1-1|TRBV5-1
TGCGCCAGCAGTGGTGTAGGGGCAAACACTGAAGCTTTCTTT
CASSGVGANTEAFF
>NA|NA|TRBJ1-2|TRBV28
TGTGCCAGCGGCTACAGGGCCAAGGCTTATGGCTACACCTTC
CASGYRAKAYGYTF
>NA|TRBD1|TRBJ2-7|TRBV28
TGTGCCAGCTCTCCAGGGGGAAAAACCTCCTACGAGCAGTACTTC
CASSPGGKTSYEQYF
>NA|NA|TRBJ2-7|TRBV13
TGTGCCAGCACCCCCCGCCCCGGGACACACTACGAGCAGTACTTC
CASTPRPGTHYEQYF
>once|TRBD2|TRBJ2-7|TRBV5-1
TGCGCCAGCAGCTTAAGGACTAGCGGGATTGGAGGTACCCCCTACGAGCAGTACTTC
CASSLRTSGIGGTPYEQYF
>NA|NA|TRBJ1-5|TRBV5-6
TGTGCCAGCAGCTGGGGGGGGCTCAATCAGCCCCAGCATTTT
CASSWGGLNQPQHF
>NA|NA|TRBJ1-2|TRBV12-3/TRBV12-4
TGTGCCAGCAGTTTAGACAGCCTCTATGGCTACACCTTC
CASSLDSLYGYTF
>once|NA|TRBJ1-6|TRBV28
TGTGCCAGCAGTCCGCCATACAGGTCTGGATCACCCCTCCACTTT
CASSPPYRSGSPLHF
>NA|TRBD2|TRBJ2-1|TRBV28
TGTGCCAGCAGTCGCCCGACTAGCGGGAGCAATGAGCAGTTCTTC
CASSRPTSGSNEQFF
>NA|TRBD2|TRBJ2-7|TRBV9
TGTGCCAGCAGCGTTATGGGTAGCGGGTTTAACGAGCAGTACTTC
CASSVMGSGFNEQYF
>once|TRBD1|TRBJ2-7|TRBV5-4
TGTGCCAGCAGCTTGGAGACAGGGAGACAGTACTTC
CASSLETGRQYF
>NA|NA|TRBJ1-1|TRBV7-9
TGTGCCAGCAGTCGGGAATGGGGCACTGAAGCTTTCTTT
CASSREWGTEAFF
>NA|NA|TRBJ1-1|TRBV5-4
TGTGCCAGCAGCTTGGGTGCAGGGGACACTGAAGCTTTCTTT
CASSLGAGDTEAFF
>once|TRBD2|TRBJ2-7|TRBV5-6
TGTGCCAGCAGCCCCCCGGGCCTAGCGGGAACGAAACCTCACTACGAGCAGTACTTC
CASSPPGLAGTKPHYEQYF
>NA|TRBD1|TRBJ1-6|TRBV6-7
TGTGCCAGCAGTTACTTGTGCATACCGGGACAGGGGAGTTCACCCCTCCACTTT
CASSYLCIPGQGSSPLHF
>NA|TRBD2|TRBJ2-7|TRBV28
TGTGCCAGCAGGCTACTAGCGGGGTCCTACGAGCAGTACTTC
CASRLLAGSYEQYF
>NA|NA|TRBJ1-4|TRBV24-1
TGTGCCACCAGTGATTTCGTCGGTGCGACTAATGAAAAACTGTTTTTT
CATSDFVGATNEKLFF